The rows below give T cell receptor beta chains drawn from one sample of a study of cytomegalovirus exposure and HLA in healthy donors. TCRdb keeps only in-frame clones here, not all; method: immunoSEQ multiplex PCR. The sample lists some 110,000 clones, about 80% occurring once. Sequencing was done on a sample of PBMCs. Receptors originate from a woman between 40 and 55 years old in good health and CMV-seronegative. Each CDR3 is given with its conserved first and last residue. Each record gives: D gene, clone size, V gene, CDR3 protein. The D gene is left open where the match is weak. Size is stated for part of the rows, as once, few or many counts, or as a class when the clone is expanded.

NA	NA	TRBV19	CASSIVSSQETQYF
TRBD1	NA	TRBV27	CASSLSDRSVPLQYF
TRBD1	NA	TRBV19	CASSRGGRGSYEQYF
NA	NA	TRBV13	CASSLAFSSGNTIYF
NA	NA	TRBV7-2	CASSLGGGSYNEQFF
NA	NA	TRBV7-6	CASSLVVGQVKGPAQYF
TRBD1	once	TRBV27	CASNKDRVSDTQYF
NA	NA	TRBV2	CASSGRDRNEQFF
NA	NA	TRBV5-5	CASSFALAYEQYF
NA	NA	TRBV2	CASREDRSNYGYTF
NA	NA	TRBV5-1	CASSFVLLQGGTEAFF
NA	NA	TRBV25-1	CASSESPSRTNYNEQFF
TRBD2	NA	TRBV5-1	CASSPSGRGNEQFF
TRBD1	once	TRBV20-1	CSVDDRDAAFF
NA	NA	TRBV6-5	CASSYFPTGELFF
NA	NA	TRBV6-5	CASSFQGNTEAFF
NA	NA	TRBV28	CAGGGNTEAFF
NA	NA	TRBV19	CASSLLPGQNSEQETQYF
NA	NA	TRBV15	CATSRDAFKFRGSRNSPLHF
TRBD1	once	TRBV27	CASSPTGVPYEQYF
NA	once	TRBV28	CASSPGSTDTQYF
TRBD2	NA	TRBV28	CASSLVRLAAYNEQFF
TRBD1	few	TRBV19	CASSRGQGQKGYGYTF
NA	NA	TRBV28	CASSIGIYGLNYGYTF
TRBD2	NA	TRBV30	CAWSGRPLAGGGNEQFF
NA	NA	TRBV28	CASSFPGSGYTF
TRBD2	NA	TRBV5-1	CASSLAGKQGLAELSDTQYF
NA	NA	TRBV27	CASSLGRAYEQYF
NA	NA	TRBV2	CASEADYTDTQYF
TRBD2	NA	TRBV6-5	CASSYRGGEQYF
TRBD2	NA	TRBV4-1	CASSPIAGSYNEQFF
NA	NA	TRBV28	CASSWGLLANYGYTF
NA	NA	TRBV7-2	CASSPSGGGRENTEAFF
NA	once	TRBV7-9	CASGNPGLLEQFF